A single sample gave rise to the 16 T cell receptor beta chains below, sequenced in a study of blood T cell repertoires in COVID-19. The method was immunoSEQ multiplex PCR; TCRdb's version includes in-frame clones alone and lacks a portion of them. The table records approximately 360,000 clones, roughly four fifths of them present only once. Material for sequencing was PBMCs or T cells enriched from blood (not recorded which). The receptors shown here come from a woman in her fifties or sixties who had recovered from COVID-19.

Concerning this clone itself: A junction boundary mismatches the germline segment, possibly from a read error. The chain couples TRBV7-2 to TRBJ1-1, with 8 nucleotides matching TRBD1. CDR1 is SGHTA and CDR2 is FQGNSA in the germline V gene. This CDR3 is built from 20 residues. CDR3 amino acids: CVSSLALGLTQTGASTEAFF. The CDR3 DNA reads as TGTGTCAGCAGCTTAGCGTTGGGACTCACACAGACAGGGGCGTCCACTGAAGCTTTCTTT. The complete variable domain, with remaining parts taken from reference TRBV7-2 and TRBJ1-1, reads GAGVSQSPSNKVTEKGKDVELRCDPISGHTALYWYRQSLGQGLEFLIYFQGNSAPDKSGLPSDRFSAERTGGSVSTLTIQRTQQEDSAVYLCVSSLALGLTQTGASTEAFFGQGTRLTVV.

This chain joins TRBV7-9 and TRBJ1-2, with 9 bases lining up with TRBD1. Germline V gene sequence: CDR1 SEHNR, CDR2 FQNEAQ (reference sequence). Germline trimming cut 5 bases from V and 1 base from J; bases unmatched to any gene: 5. The CDR3 loop spans 15 amino acids. The CDR3 reads CASSPQTGGNYGYTF. CDR3 nucleotides: TGTGCCAGCAGCCCACAGACAGGGGGTAACTATGGCTACACCTTC. Combining the CDR3 with reference TRBV7-9 and TRBJ1-2 gives the whole variable domain DTGVSQNPRHKITKRGQNVTFRCDPISEHNRLYWYRQTLGQGPEFLTYFQNEAQLEKSRLLSDRFSAERPKGSFSTLEIQRTEQGDSAMYLCASSPQTGGNYGYTFGSGTRLTVV.

The chain recombines TRBV29-1 with TRBJ1-2; a possible D gene is TRBD1 (6 bases). The CDR3 contains 13 residues. CDR1 is SQVTM, CDR2 ANQGSEA, per germline. Deletions cut 2 bases from V and 3 bases from J, with 10 bases between. CDR3 DNA sequence: TGCAGCGTTGAAAGGGGGATCGACTATGGCTACACCTTC. It encodes CSVERGIDYGYTF. The variable domain in full, with the rest retrieved from reference TRBV29-1 and TRBJ1-2, is SAVISQKPSRDICQRGTSLTIQCQVDSQVTMMFWYRQQPGQSLTLIATANQGSEATYESGFVIDKFPISRPNLTFSTLTVSNMSPEDSSIYLCSVERGIDYGYTFGSGTRLTVV.

CDR3 nucleotide sequence: TGTGCCAGCAGCTTATACCCTAGCGGGGGATCCAATGAGCAGTTCTTC. It yields the protein CASSLYPSGGSNEQFF. The V gene is TRBV11-3, the J gene TRBJ2-1; 10 bases are shared with TRBD2. V shed 2 bases, J shed 6 bases, and the junction held 7 bases outside the gene matches. Germline lookup yields CDR1 SGHNT and CDR2 YENEEA. This CDR3 is built from 16 residues.

The chain has TRBV6-1 and TRBJ1-2; tentative D call: TRBD1 (5 bases). The CDR3 contains 17 residues. Trimming shortened V by 1 base and J by 3 bases, and 18 bases separated the two germline ends. Germline CDR1 is MNHNS and CDR2 is SASEGT. CDR3 protein: CASSEGFGGAGYYGYTF. The CDR3 nucleotides read TGTGCCAGCAGTGAAGGGTTTGGAGGGGCGGGCTACTATGGCTACACCTTC.

This chain links TRBV5-6 with TRBJ2-5; TRBD2 is a possible D gene (5 bases). This CDR3 region has 15 residues. The V gene lost 0 bases and the J gene lost 4 bases, with 13 bases spanning the gap. Germline CDR1 is SGHDT and CDR2 is YYEEEE. Here the CDR3 DNA reads TGTGCCAGCAGCTTGGTTCGGGAATTTAGAGAGACCCAGTACTTC. The encoded protein is CASSLVREFRETQYF.

The V gene is TRBV20-1, the J gene TRBJ1-1; possible D gene TRBD1, 5 bases. V was shortened by 3 bases and J by 1 base, with 9 bases between the two germline ends. The CDR3 spans 13 residues. Germline V lookup: CDR1 DFQATT, CDR2 SNEGSKA (reference sequence). CDR3 loop: CSASRQQNTEAFF. DNA of the CDR3: TGCAGTGCTAGTAGACAGCAGAACACTGAAGCTTTCTTT.

The chain uses TRBV25-1 and TRBJ1-2; 7 nucleotides agree with TRBD1. The V gene's germline CDR1 is MGHDK and CDR2 SYGVNS. V lost 2 bases and J lost 3; bases outside the gene matches: 6. The CDR3 has 15 residues. For the CDR3, the DNA is TGTGCCAGCAGTGAAACAGGGGCAGTCGACTATGGCTACACCTTC. Protein sequence: CASSETGAVDYGYTF.

This clone appeared a single time. This chain links TRBV25-1 with TRBJ1-1; unclear D gene. Germline CDR1 MGHDK, CDR2 SYGVNS. V lost 6 bases and J 8 bases, leaving 13 bases between the germline ends. The length of the CDR3 is 12 residues. The CDR3 region has the DNA TGTGCCAGCAGCGAAGGGCAGCTCGAAGCTTTCTTT. Amino acid sequence: CASSEGQLEAFF.

This chain joins TRBV3-1 (or the pseudogene TRBV3-2) and TRBJ1-4; a possible D gene is TRBD1 (6 bases). V was pared by 0 bases and J by 2 bases, with 7 bases between. In germline, CDR1 is LGHDT, CDR2 YNNKEL (reference sequence). CDR3 length equals 15 residues. The CDR3 loop reads CASSQDTGTNEKLFF. CDR3 nucleotide sequence: TGTGCCAGCAGCCAAGATACAGGGACTAATGAAAAACTGTTTTTT.

The chain links TRBV30 to TRBJ1-1, with D unresolved. The CDR3 runs to 13 residues. V lost 3 bases to trimming and J lost 1 base, with 9 bases between them. The germline V gene encodes CDR1 GTSNPN and CDR2 SVGIG (reference sequence). This chain's CDR3 is CAWRMTTNTEAFF. CDR3 coding DNA: TGTGCCTGGAGGATGACAACGAACACTGAAGCTTTCTTT. The full variable domain, its missing parts supplied by reference TRBV30 and TRBJ1-1, is SQTIHQWPATLVQPVGSPLSLECTVEGTSNPNLYWYRQAAGRGLQLLFYSVGIGQISSEVPQNLSASRPQDRQFILSSKKLLLSDSGFYLCAWRMTTNTEAFFGQGTRLTVV.

The chain carries TRBV7-9 and TRBJ2-2; perhaps TRBD1 as D (6 bases). Germline CDR1 reads SEHNR; CDR2 reads FQNEAQ (reference sequence). Trimming shortened V by 5 bases and J by 4 bases, and 14 bases separated the two germline ends. The CDR3 totals 15 residues. The CDR3 loop is CASSPPGVGTGELFF. In nucleotides, the CDR3 is TGTGCCAGCAGCCCCCCAGGGGTAGGCACCGGGGAGCTGTTTTTT.

Note on this clone: Other nucleotide sequences in the sample specify the same CDR3. The genes are TRBV19 and TRBJ2-1; the match to TRBD1 covers 9 bases. The germline gives CDR1 LNHDA, CDR2 SQIVND (reference sequence). The CDR3 totals 15 residues. J gave up 4 bases and V 4 bases, and 5 bases lay outside the gene matches. The CDR3 reads CASSTGQGPYNEQFF. The CDR3 DNA reads TGTGCCAGTAGTACAGGACAGGGGCCGTACAATGAGCAGTTCTTC.

The J gene is TRBJ2-7, the V gene TRBV7-2, with 9 bases fitting TRBD1. CDR1 is SGHTA, CDR2 FQGNSA, per germline. This CDR3 comprises 15 residues. V was clipped by 5 bases and J by 0 bases; unmatched bases: 5. The CDR3 is CASSPGTGSSYEQYF. CDR3 DNA: TGTGCCAGCAGCCCCGGGACAGGGAGCTCCTACGAGCAGTACTTC.

This chain links TRBV14 with TRBJ1-1; D not certain. Germline assignment: CDR1 SGHDN and CDR2 FVKESK. Trimming took 4 bases from V and 3 from J, leaving 9 bases between them. The CDR3 covers 13 residues. The CDR3 is CASSREVDTEAFF. CDR3 nucleotides: TGTGCCAGCAGCCGGGAGGTGGACACTGAAGCTTTCTTT.

The genes are TRBV19 and TRBJ1-1; 11 bases are shared with TRBD1. The CDR3 has 16 residues. Germline V lookup: CDR1 LNHDA, CDR2 SQIVND (reference sequence). After removal of 8 bases from V and 1 base from J, the junction contained 9 bases not matched to a gene. CDR3 nucleotide sequence: TGTGCCAGTTCCGGGACAGGGGGTTCCCCGAACACTGAAGCTTTCTTT. This gives the protein CASSGTGGSPNTEAFF.